The T cell receptor beta chain under discussion was sequenced for a study of cytomegalovirus exposure and HLA in healthy donors. Profiled with immunoSEQ multiplex PCR; TCRdb holds only in-frame clones, not every one. The sample yields 150,000 or so clones, around nine tenths seen once. From germline, CDR1 is MNHEY and CDR2 SVGAGI. The CDR3 length is 14 residues. V was clipped by 6 bases and J by 4 bases, with 15 bases between them. The table lists this clone with a count of one. This sequence joins TRBV6-5 and TRBJ1-1; unclear D gene. The receptor comes from a woman aged 25 to 39 in good health and CMV-seronegative. The specimen sequenced was PBMCs. The CDR3 region is CASSPVIGSTEAFF. DNA for the CDR3: TGTGCCAGCAGCCCAGTTATTGGGAGCACTGAAGCTTTCTTT.